This entry lists 30 T cell receptor beta chains sequenced from one sample in a study of long-term antiretroviral therapy in people with HIV. With survey level as its setting, the immunoSEQ assay was v3.0. Sequencing was performed with immunoSEQ multiplex PCR; in TCRdb, only in-frame clones are kept and a portion is missing. This sample yields about 22,000 clones, of which just over 85% are seen a single time; roughly 7.3% belongs to the top ten. The specimen comprised unsorted PBMCs, sampled 1.8 years before starting antiretroviral therapy. The receptors were gathered from a woman in her twenties or thirties with HIV.

DNA of the CDR3: TGTGCCAGCAGCCTCTCGGGGTACACCTACACCTTC. It yields the protein CASSLSGYTYTF. The V call is TRBV27, the J call TRBJ1-2, with D uncertain. Germline V CDR1 and CDR2: MNHEY, SMNVEV (reference sequence). The CDR3 length is 12 residues. Trimming pared 6 bases from V and 10 bases from J, leaving 15 bases between.

This clone is a singleton in its sample. The rearrangement links TRBV7-2 to TRBJ2-3; 9 nucleotides line up with TRBD2. V was pared by 5 bases and J by 2 bases, with 5 bases of the junction left unmatched. The CDR3 has 15 residues. Germline CDR1 reads SGHTA; CDR2 reads FQGNSA. CDR3 residues: CASSARGGFTDTQYF. The CDR3 nucleotides read TGTGCCAGCAGCGCGCGGGGGGGATTCACAGATACGCAGTATTTT.

This sequence joins TRBV7-2 and TRBJ2-7, with 11 bases fitting TRBD1. The CDR3 has 15 residues. Losses at the gene ends were 4 bases for V and 0 bases for J; bases not matched to a gene: 2. Per germline, CDR1 SGHTA and CDR2 FQGNSA. The CDR3 nucleotides read TGTGCCAGCAGCTGGGGGACAGGGGGCTCCTACGAGCAGTACGTC. This sequence encodes CASSWGTGGSYEQYV.

This chain uses TRBV30 with TRBJ1-5, with D perhaps matching TRBD1 (6 bases). CDR3 size: 14 residues. Trimming took 0 bases from V and 6 from J, leaving 12 bases between them. Germline CDR1 and CDR2: GTSNPN and SVGIG (reference sequence). DNA for the CDR3: TGTGCCTGGAGTGTACAAGGGGGTAGTCAGCCCCAGCATTTT. Translating it yields CAWSVQGGSQPQHF.

The V gene is TRBV15, the J gene TRBJ1-5; D unclear. Trimming removed 0 bases at V and 6 bases at J, with 6 bases between. Germline loops: CDR1 LNHNV, CDR2 YYDKDF (reference sequence). The CDR3 loop spans 13 amino acids. The CDR3: CATSRDMGQPQHF. The CDR3 nucleotides are TGTGCCACCAGCAGAGATATGGGTCAGCCCCAGCATTTT.

Only one count was recorded for this clone. The chain is built from TRBV14 and TRBJ1-3, with 7 nucleotides matching TRBD1. V was pared by 5 bases and J by 2 bases, with 3 bases of the junction left unmatched. CDR3 length: 14 amino acids. The V gene's germline CDR1 is SGHDN and CDR2 FVKESK. The CDR3 region is CASSGQGAGNTIYF. The CDR3 DNA reads as TGTGCCAGCAGCGGGCAGGGGGCTGGAAACACCATATATTTT.

This chain connects TRBV19 to TRBJ1-6, with unresolved D. The CDR3 has 16 amino acids. Trimming left V 6 bases short and J 8 bases short, with 20 bases between. Germline CDR1 is LNHDA and CDR2 is SQIVND (reference sequence). The CDR3 protein is CASRKRAGPADSPLHF. DNA for the CDR3: TGTGCCAGTAGGAAACGGGCCGGGCCAGCCGATTCACCCCTCCACTTT. The complete variable domain, with remaining parts taken from reference TRBV19 and TRBJ1-6, reads DGGITQSPKYLFRKEGQNVTLSCEQNLNHDAMYWYRQDPGQGLRLIYYSQIVNDFQKGDIAEGYSVSREKKESFPLTVTSAQKNPTAFYLCASRKRAGPADSPLHFGNGTRLTVT.

This chain links TRBV6-1 with TRBJ1-5, with 7 nucleotides matching TRBD1. Germline V gene data show CDR1 as MNHNS and CDR2 as SASEGT. V shed 6 bases and J 0 bases; nucleotides not matched to a gene: 17. CDR3 length equals 19 residues. CDR3 amino acids: CASRESGTVLPYSNQPQHF. The CDR3 region has the DNA TGTGCCAGCAGGGAATCTGGGACAGTCCTCCCTTATAGCAATCAGCCCCAGCATTTT.

This chain joins TRBV28 and TRBJ2-6, with unresolved D. V lost 2 bases and J 0 bases, leaving 5 bases between the germline ends. The CDR3 sequence is 15 residues long. Germline V gene lookup returns CDR1 MDHEN and CDR2 SYDVKM. Here the CDR3 reads CASSLDNSGANVLTF. The CDR3, as DNA: TGTGCCAGCAGTTTAGATAACTCTGGGGCCAACGTCCTGACTTTC.

V usage is TRBV7-3 and J usage is TRBJ1-1; D ambiguous. This CDR3 region has 13 residues. V lost 4 bases and J lost 4, with 10 bases in between. Germline CDR1 is SGHTA and CDR2 is FQGTGA. In DNA form, the CDR3 reads TGTGCCAGCAGCTCTCATCGTGGCACTGAAGCTTTCTTT. This codes for CASSSHRGTEAFF.

The chain employs TRBV5-1 and TRBJ1-3, with 9 positions matching TRBD1. The CDR3 has 18 amino acids. Germline CDR1 reads SGHRS; CDR2 reads YFSETQ. J gave up 4 bases and V 0 bases, and 11 bases lay outside the gene matches. Here the CDR3 DNA reads TGCGCCAGCAGCTTGGAACTACAGGGGGCGAGCACAGGAAACACCATATATTTT. As protein: CASSLELQGASTGNTIYF.

This rearrangement joins TRBV6-1 to TRBJ1-2; D is possibly TRBD1 (5 bases). Germline V gives CDR1 MNHNS, CDR2 SASEGT. V lost 3 bases and J lost 6, with 11 bases in between. CDR3 length: 13 residues. CDR3 amino acids: CASSEGGSHGYTF. The CDR3 coding sequence is TGTGCCAGCAGTGAGGGGGGGAGCCATGGCTACACCTTC.

This clone has just a few counts. The chain links TRBV20-1 to TRBJ1-1; D unclear. Germline assignment: CDR1 DFQATT and CDR2 SNEGSKA (reference sequence). Between the trimmed V and J ends, which lost 6 bases and 8 bases, there was a span of 10 bases. The CDR3 extends over 10 amino acids. The CDR3 loop is CSALDLEAFF. The CDR3 DNA sequence: TGCAGTGCCCTGGACCTGGAAGCTTTCTTT.

The chain employs TRBV11-2 and TRBJ2-5; no reliable D call. Trimming left V 5 bases short and J 1 base short, with 17 bases between. This CDR3 spans 16 amino acids. Germline lookup yields CDR1 SGHAT and CDR2 FQNNGV. This CDR3 reads CASSQNHRQVQETQYF. CDR3 coding DNA: TGTGCCAGCAGCCAAAACCATCGCCAGGTCCAAGAGACCCAGTACTTC.

This clone was seen once. The chain carries TRBV4-1 and TRBJ2-5; TRBD2 is a possible D gene (6 bases). CDR3 length equals 13 residues. With 3 bases removed from V and 2 bases from J, the gap between germline ends came to 7 bases. Germline V lookup: CDR1 MGHRA, CDR2 YSYEKL. This chain's CDR3 is CASSQTRQETQYF. CDR3 DNA sequence: TGCGCCAGCAGCCAGACTAGGCAAGAGACCCAGTACTTC.

V usage is TRBV7-2 and J usage is TRBJ2-4; maybe TRBD2 (6 bases). The V gene's germline CDR1 is SGHTA and CDR2 FQGNSA. V was trimmed by 5 bases and J by 10 bases, leaving 12 bases between them. The CDR3 has 12 residues. For the CDR3, the DNA is TGTGCCAGCAGCCCCGAGACTAGTATTCAGTACTTC. Its translation is CASSPETSIQYF.

CDR3 amino acids: CASSGWGDLYGYTF. For the CDR3, the DNA is TGTGCCAGCAGTGGCTGGGGGGACCTGTATGGCTACACCTTC. V is TRBV2 and J is TRBJ1-2, with D perhaps matching TRBD1 (5 bases). Germline-derived CDR1 and CDR2 are SNHLY and FYNNEI. CDR3 length: 14 residues. V gave up 4 bases and J gave up 5 bases, with 14 bases separating them.

This clone is a singleton in its sample. This chain uses TRBV5-8 with TRBJ1-3; D call uncertain. Trimming removed 0 bases from V and 4 bases from J, with 5 bases in between. The CDR3 covers 13 residues. Germline V gene lookup returns CDR1 SGHTS and CDR2 YDEGEE. This CDR3 reads CASSLGGGNTIYF. CDR3 nucleotides: TGTGCCAGCAGCTTGGGAGGGGGAAACACCATATATTTT.

The chain combines TRBV6-1 with TRBJ2-6; no definite D call. This CDR3 spans 16 amino acids. Between the trimmed V and J ends, which lost 2 bases and 0 bases, there was a span of 8 bases. CDR1 MNHNS and CDR2 SASEGT come from the germline V gene. The CDR3 DNA reads as TGTGCCAGCAGTGAACTGGCAGGCTCTGGGGCCAACGTCCTGACTTTC. Amino acids: CASSELAGSGANVLTF.

The rearrangement links TRBV9 to TRBJ2-2; D may match TRBD1 or TRBD2 (6 bases each). This CDR3 is built from 16 residues. Trimming stripped 2 bases from V and 5 bases from J, with 16 bases between. From germline, CDR1 is SGDLS and CDR2 YYNGEE. The CDR3 sequence: CASSVAGTGTTGELFF. Here the CDR3 DNA reads TGTGCCAGCAGCGTCGCCGGCACAGGGACTACCGGGGAGCTGTTTTTT.

This chain connects TRBV2 to TRBJ2-3; 12 nucleotides agree with TRBD1. Losses at the gene ends were 10 bases for V and 4 bases for J; bases not matched to a gene: 9. The CDR3 length is 15 residues. Germline values: CDR1 SNHLY, CDR2 FYNNEI. CDR3: CATFGTGGAADTQYF. CDR3 DNA: TGTGCCACCTTCGGGACAGGGGGCGCGGCAGATACGCAGTATTTT. Full variable domain (missing parts from reference TRBV2 and TRBJ2-3): EPEVTQTPSHQVTQMGQEVILRCVPISNHLYFYWYRQILGQKVEFLVSFYNNEISEKSEIFDDQFSVERPDGSNFTLKIRSTKLEDSAMYFCATFGTGGAADTQYFGPGTRLTVL.

This rearrangement joins TRBV11-2 to TRBJ2-7; D is possibly TRBD1 (5 bases). Germline assignment: CDR1 SGHAT and CDR2 FQNNGV. The length of the CDR3 is 14 residues. V dropped 5 bases and J dropped 1 base, with 12 bases sitting between them. CDR3 in amino acids: CASSLQTASYEQYF. CDR3 coding DNA: TGTGCCAGCAGCCTCCAGACAGCATCCTACGAGCAGTACTTC.

The chain combines TRBV9 with TRBJ1-2; D gene unclear. CDR1 is SGDLS and CDR2 is YYNGEE in the germline V gene. The CDR3 is 14 amino acids. Deletions cut 0 bases from V and 8 bases from J, with 14 bases between. For the CDR3, the DNA is TGTGCCAGCAGCGTAGGCTCCCTTGGCATCGGCTACACCTTC. Protein: CASSVGSLGIGYTF.

J is TRBJ1-1 and V is TRBV11-3; D uncertain. V was trimmed by 3 bases and J by 11 bases, leaving 19 bases between them. Per the germline V gene, CDR1 is SGHNT and CDR2 is YENEEA. The CDR3 has 14 amino acids. CDR3 loop: CASSFSASSSYAFF. The DNA for the CDR3 is TGTGCCAGCAGCTTTTCTGCTAGTTCTTCTTATGCTTTCTTT.

The chain links TRBV6-1 to TRBJ2-7, with D hard to call. This CDR3 has 14 amino acids. Germline CDR1 reads MNHNS; CDR2 reads SASEGT. Trimming left V 1 base short and J 2 bases short, with 9 bases between. CDR3 loop: CASSEGRRTYEQYV. The CDR3 DNA reads as TGTGCCAGCAGTGAAGGGCGCAGGACCTACGAGCAGTACGTC.

This chain links TRBV11-2 with TRBJ1-1; 7 nucleotides line up with TRBD1. This CDR3 is 15 amino acids long. Germline V gene data show CDR1 as SGHAT and CDR2 as FQNNGV. V lost 5 bases to trimming and J lost 0 bases; unmatched junction nucleotides: 6. The CDR3, as DNA: TGTGCCAGCAGCCCCCTGGGACAGATGAACACTGAAGCTTTCTTT. Translation: CASSPLGQMNTEAFF.

The gene calls are TRBV5-1 and TRBJ2-7; 7 bases line up with TRBD1. Germline-derived CDR1 and CDR2 are SGHRS and YFSETQ. The CDR3 is made up of 20 amino acids. The trim removed 0 bases at V and 1 base at J, leaving 19 bases unmatched. The CDR3 loop reads CASSLGPRTGTGETSYEQYF. The CDR3 bases are TGCGCCAGCAGCTTGGGACCACGGACAGGCACAGGAGAAACATCCTACGAGCAGTACTTC.

This clone was detected a few times. The chain combines TRBV6-1 with TRBJ1-6, with D perhaps matching TRBD1 (6 bases). This CDR3 comprises 14 residues. The V end lost 10 bases, the J end lost 10 bases, and 20 bases lay between the germline ends. CDR1 MNHNS and CDR2 SASEGT come from the germline V gene. CDR3 residues: CATQLRGSFSPLHF. CDR3 sequence (DNA): TGTGCCACCCAGCTTAGGGGGAGTTTCTCACCCCTCCACTTT.

This clone was picked up one time. The chain joins TRBV5-1 to TRBJ1-4; a possible D gene is TRBD1 (6 bases). V was trimmed by 0 bases and J by 0 bases, leaving 18 bases between them. Germline CDR1 reads SGHRS; CDR2 reads YFSETQ. CDR3 length: 19 residues. The chain's CDR3 is CASSLGRGRSVATNEKLFF. CDR3 bases: TGCGCCAGCAGCTTGGGCAGGGGCAGAAGCGTTGCAACTAATGAAAAACTGTTTTTT.

The rearrangement joins TRBV6-5 to TRBJ2-5, with unresolved D. Germline CDR1 reads MNHEY; CDR2 reads SVGAGI. Trimming shortened V by 6 bases and J by 2 bases, and 4 bases separated the two germline ends. The CDR3 runs to 11 residues. This CDR3 is CASRKQETQYF. CDR3 DNA: TGTGCCAGCAGAAAACAAGAGACCCAGTACTTC.